This passage covers 4 T cell receptor beta chains from one sample sequenced in a study of blood T cell repertoires in COVID-19. The protocol was immunoSEQ multiplex PCR, while the TCRdb copy is restricted to in-frame clones and leaves out a portion. Among hundreds of thousands of clones, roughly nine tenths were seen once, and the ten largest hold less than 9.5%. Sequencing was done on a sample of peripheral blood. Receptor source: a woman aged 50 to 60 with COVID-19, enrolled during active disease.

V usage is TRBV10-3 and J usage is TRBJ2-7; 7 nucleotides match TRBD1. Germline values: CDR1 ENHRY, CDR2 SYGVKD. The junction had 5 bases not matched to a gene; V was cut back by 2 bases and J by 4 bases. The CDR3 sequence is 14 residues long. CDR3 amino acids: CAISEPARGYEQYF. CDR3 nucleotide sequence: TGTGCCATCAGTGAGCCCGCCAGGGGGTACGAGCAGTACTTC.

The chain is built from TRBV7-9 and TRBJ2-7; no firm D call. Germline CDR1 and CDR2: SEHNR and FQNEAQ (reference sequence). Trimming cost V 5 bases and J 2 bases, with 10 bases left between them. This CDR3 is 13 amino acids long. The CDR3 coding sequence is TGTGCCAGCAGCAATAAAATTACCTACGAGCAGTACTTC. It codes for CASSNKITYEQYF.

J is TRBJ2-7 and V is TRBV9; 7 bases fit TRBD1. The CDR3 totals 15 residues. Unmatched junction bases numbered 14, after V lost 4 bases and J lost 7 bases. Germline lookup yields CDR1 SGDLS and CDR2 YYNGEE. CDR3 nucleotide sequence: TGTGCCAGCAGCCTCCAGACAGGGCCGACGGTTGAGCAGTACTTC. This codes for CASSLQTGPTVEQYF.

The V gene is TRBV30, the J gene TRBJ2-5; TRBD1 matches at 8 bases. The CDR3 sequence is 17 residues long. Germline lookup yields CDR1 GTSNPN and CDR2 SVGIG (reference sequence). V was pared by 2 bases and J by 4 bases, with 15 bases of the junction left unmatched. CDR3 protein: CAWSSRQGISSRETQYF. The CDR3 DNA sequence: TGTGCCTGGAGTTCAAGACAGGGGATATCGTCTCGAGAGACCCAGTACTTC.